This T cell receptor beta chain was recorded in a study of blood T cell repertoires in COVID-19. Across the study: Samples taken during acute and convalescent COVID-19 were collected in the United States, Italy and Spain. T cells, B-cell-depleted T cells, or PBMCs supplied cDNA or gDNA.

Participant reports of clinical history set cohort assignment. As originally analysed: Reference gene primer amplification yielded estimated nucleated cell counts. Assay: immunoSEQ multiplex PCR; the TCRdb copy retains only in-frame clones and omits some. V and J calls plus clone size are reproduced from that table; the DNA served to infer D and trimming. The data contain roughly 310,000 clones, around 91% of them singletons. The TCR originated in a woman aged 35 to 49 who had recovered from COVID-19. Sequenced material: PBMCs or T cells enriched from blood (not recorded which).

In nucleotides, the CDR3 is TGTGCCAGTAGCAGCCGGGGGGCGCACGGAAACACCATATATTTT. Translation: CASSSRGAHGNTIYF. The rearrangement links TRBV19 to TRBJ1-3, with D perhaps matching TRBD1 (6 bases). With 6 bases removed from V and 4 bases from J, the gap between germline ends came to 16 bases. The CDR3 contains 15 residues. Germline V CDR1 and CDR2: LNHDA, SQIVND (reference sequence).